Included here is one T cell receptor beta chain sequence, with context. As originally analysed: The assay estimated nucleated cells by amplifying reference gene primers. The table came from immunoSEQ multiplex PCR; TCRdb's copy has only in-frame clones and leaves some out. V and J calls and clone size follow that table, whereas D and trimming were derived from the DNA. This sample has about 200,000 clones; 70% to 90% occur once, and the top ten carry more than 3%. Germline-derived CDR1 and CDR2 are SGHAT and FQNNGV. This CDR3 comprises 15 residues. Trimming shortened V by 1 base and J by 4 bases, and 11 bases separated the two germline ends. The data originate from a study of blood T cell repertoires in COVID-19. The wider study: Samples taken during acute and convalescent COVID-19 were collected in the United States, Italy and Spain.

This receptor was taken from a man between 60 and 75 years old with acute or convalescent COVID-19. The chain employs TRBV11-2 and TRBJ1-3; D gene unclear. The sample comprised peripheral blood. The CDR3 loop reads CASSLVALSGNTIYF. The DNA for the CDR3 is TGTGCCAGCAGCTTAGTAGCGCTATCGGGAAACACCATATATTTT.